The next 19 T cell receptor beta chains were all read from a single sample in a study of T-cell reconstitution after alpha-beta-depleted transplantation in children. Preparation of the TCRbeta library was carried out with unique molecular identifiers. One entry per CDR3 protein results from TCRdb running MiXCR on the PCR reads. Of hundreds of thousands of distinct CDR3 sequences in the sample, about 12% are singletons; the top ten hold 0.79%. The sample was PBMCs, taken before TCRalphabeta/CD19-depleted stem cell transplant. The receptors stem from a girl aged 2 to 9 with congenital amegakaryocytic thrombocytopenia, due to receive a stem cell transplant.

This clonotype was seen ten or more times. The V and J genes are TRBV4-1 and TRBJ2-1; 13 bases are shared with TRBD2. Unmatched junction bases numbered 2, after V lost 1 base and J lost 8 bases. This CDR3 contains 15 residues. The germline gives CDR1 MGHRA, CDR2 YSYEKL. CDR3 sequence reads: CASSQAGLAGHEQFF. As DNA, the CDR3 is TGCGCCAGCAGCCAAGCGGGACTAGCGGGACATGAGCAGTTCTTC.

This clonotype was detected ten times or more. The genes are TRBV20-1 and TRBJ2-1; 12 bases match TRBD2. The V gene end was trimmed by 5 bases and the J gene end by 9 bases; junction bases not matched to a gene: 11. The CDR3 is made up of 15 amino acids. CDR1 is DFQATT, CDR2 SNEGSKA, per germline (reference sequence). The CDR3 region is CSAGRRLAGDLEQFF. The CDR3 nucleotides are TGCAGTGCTGGAAGGCGACTAGCGGGAGATCTTGAGCAGTTCTTC.

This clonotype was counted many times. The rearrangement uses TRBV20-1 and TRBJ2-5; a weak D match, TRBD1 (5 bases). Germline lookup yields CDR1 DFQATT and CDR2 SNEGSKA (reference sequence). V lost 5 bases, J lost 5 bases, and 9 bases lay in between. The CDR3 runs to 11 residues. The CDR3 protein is CSALGQETQYF. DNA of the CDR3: TGCAGTGCTTTGGGGCAGGAGACCCAGTACTTC.

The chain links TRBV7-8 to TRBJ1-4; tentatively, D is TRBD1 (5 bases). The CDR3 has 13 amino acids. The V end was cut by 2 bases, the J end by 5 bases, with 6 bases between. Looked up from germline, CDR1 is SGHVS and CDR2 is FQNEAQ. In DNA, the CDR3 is TGTGCCAGCAGCTTATACAGGAATGAAAAACTGTTTTTT. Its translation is CASSLYRNEKLFF.

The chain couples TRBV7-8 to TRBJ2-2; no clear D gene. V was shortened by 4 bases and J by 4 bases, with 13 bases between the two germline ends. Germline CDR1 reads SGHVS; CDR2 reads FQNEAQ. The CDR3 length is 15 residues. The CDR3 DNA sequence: TGTGCCAGCAGCTCCCCATTTAGAAGCACCGGGGAGCTGTTTTTT. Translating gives CASSSPFRSTGELFF.

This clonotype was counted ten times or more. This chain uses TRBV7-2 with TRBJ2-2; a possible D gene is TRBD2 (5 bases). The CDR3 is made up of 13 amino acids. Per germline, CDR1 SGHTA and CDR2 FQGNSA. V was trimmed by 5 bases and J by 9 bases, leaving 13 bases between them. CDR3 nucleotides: TGTGCCAGCAGCCCGACTCCTAGCCGGGAGCTGTTTTTT. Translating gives CASSPTPSRELFF.

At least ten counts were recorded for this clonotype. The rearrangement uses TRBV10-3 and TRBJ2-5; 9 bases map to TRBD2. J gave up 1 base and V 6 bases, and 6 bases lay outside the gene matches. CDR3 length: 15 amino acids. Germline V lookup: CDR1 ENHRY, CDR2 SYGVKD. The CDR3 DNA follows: TGTGCCATCAGCGGGACTAGCAGAACCCAAGAGACCCAGTACTTC. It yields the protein CAISGTSRTQETQYF.

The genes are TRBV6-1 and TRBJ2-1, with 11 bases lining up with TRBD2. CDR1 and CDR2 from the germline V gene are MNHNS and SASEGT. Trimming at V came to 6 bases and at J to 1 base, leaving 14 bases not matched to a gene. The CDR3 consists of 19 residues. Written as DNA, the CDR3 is TGTGCCAGCAGGAACATCCGTAGCGGGAGGGTATGGTCCTACAATGAGCAGTTCTTC. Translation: CASRNIRSGRVWSYNEQFF.

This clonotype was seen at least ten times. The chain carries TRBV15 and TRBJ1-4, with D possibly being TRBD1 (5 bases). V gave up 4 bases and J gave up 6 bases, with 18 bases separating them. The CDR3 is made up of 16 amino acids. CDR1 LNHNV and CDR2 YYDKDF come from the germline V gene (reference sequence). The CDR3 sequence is CATSIHPRDGDEKLFF. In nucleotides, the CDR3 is TGTGCCACCAGCATTCACCCCCGGGACGGAGATGAAAAACTGTTTTTT.

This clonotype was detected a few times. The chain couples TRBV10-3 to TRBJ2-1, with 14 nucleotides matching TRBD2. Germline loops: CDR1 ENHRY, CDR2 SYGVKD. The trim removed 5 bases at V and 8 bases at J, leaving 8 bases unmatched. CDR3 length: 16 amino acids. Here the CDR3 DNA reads TGTGCCATCAGTAACGGGACTAGCGGGAGTAGCGATGAGCAGTTCTTC. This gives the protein CAISNGTSGSSDEQFF.

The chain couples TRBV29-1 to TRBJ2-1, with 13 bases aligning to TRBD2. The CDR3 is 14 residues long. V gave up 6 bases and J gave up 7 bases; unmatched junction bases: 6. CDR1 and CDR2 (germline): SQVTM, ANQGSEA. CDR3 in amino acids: CSVLTSGRENEQFF. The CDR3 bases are TGCAGCGTCCTCACTAGCGGGAGGGAAAATGAGCAGTTCTTC.

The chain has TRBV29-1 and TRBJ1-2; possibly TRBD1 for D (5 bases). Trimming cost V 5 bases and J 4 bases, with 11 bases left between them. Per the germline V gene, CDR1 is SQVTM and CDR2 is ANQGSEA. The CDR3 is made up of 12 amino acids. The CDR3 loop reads CSVLTVSYGYTF. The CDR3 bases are TGCAGCGTTTTGACAGTAAGCTATGGCTACACCTTC.

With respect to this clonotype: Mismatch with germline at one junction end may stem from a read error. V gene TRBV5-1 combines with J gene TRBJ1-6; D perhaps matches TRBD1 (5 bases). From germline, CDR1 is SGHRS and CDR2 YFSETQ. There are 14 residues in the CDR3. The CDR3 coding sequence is TGCGCCAGCAGCTTGCGGGGGGGGAATTCACCCCTCCCCTTT. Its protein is CASSLRGGNSPLPF.

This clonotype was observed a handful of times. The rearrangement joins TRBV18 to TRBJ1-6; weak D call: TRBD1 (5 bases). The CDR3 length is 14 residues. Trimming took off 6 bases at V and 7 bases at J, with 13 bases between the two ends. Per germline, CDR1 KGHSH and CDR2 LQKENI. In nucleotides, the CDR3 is TGTGCCAGCTCCCCCGACAGCTTGAATTCACCCCTCCACTTT. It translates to CASSPDSLNSPLHF.

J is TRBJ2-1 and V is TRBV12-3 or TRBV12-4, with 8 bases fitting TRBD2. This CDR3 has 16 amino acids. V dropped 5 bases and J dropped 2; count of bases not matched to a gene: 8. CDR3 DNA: TGTGCCAGCAGTCCTATTACCGGGAGGGCCTACAATGAGCAGTTCTTC. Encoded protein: CASSPITGRAYNEQFF.

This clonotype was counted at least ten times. Here the CDR3 DNA reads TGCAGTGCTAGAGCACCAGGGAAAAGAGATCAGCCCCAGCATTTT. Protein: CSARAPGKRDQPQHF. The rearrangement links TRBV20-1 to TRBJ1-5; D possibly corresponds to TRBD1 (5 bases). In germline, CDR1 is DFQATT, CDR2 SNEGSKA (reference sequence). Trimming cost V 1 base and J 5 bases, with 15 bases left between them. The CDR3 spans 15 residues.

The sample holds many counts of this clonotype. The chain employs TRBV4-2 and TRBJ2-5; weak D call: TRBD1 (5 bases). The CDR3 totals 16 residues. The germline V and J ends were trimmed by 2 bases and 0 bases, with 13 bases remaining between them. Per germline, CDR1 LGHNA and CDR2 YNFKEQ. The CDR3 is CASSQKGVGYQETQYF. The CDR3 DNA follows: TGTGCCAGCAGCCAAAAAGGGGTTGGGTACCAAGAGACCCAGTACTTC.

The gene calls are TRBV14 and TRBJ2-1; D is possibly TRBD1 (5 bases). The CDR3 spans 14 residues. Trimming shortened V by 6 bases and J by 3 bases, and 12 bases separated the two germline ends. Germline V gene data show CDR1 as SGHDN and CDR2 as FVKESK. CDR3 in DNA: TGTGCCAGCAGTCCGATGACAGTCTACAATGAGCAGTTCTTC. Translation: CASSPMTVYNEQFF.

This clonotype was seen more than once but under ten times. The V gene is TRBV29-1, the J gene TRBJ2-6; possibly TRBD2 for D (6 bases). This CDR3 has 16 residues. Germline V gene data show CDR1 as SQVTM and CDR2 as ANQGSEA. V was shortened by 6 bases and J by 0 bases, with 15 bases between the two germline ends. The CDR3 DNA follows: TGCAGCGTACCAACCGGGAGCCACTCTGGGGCCAACGTCCTGACTTTC. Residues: CSVPTGSHSGANVLTF.